This T cell receptor beta chain was sequenced for a study of blood T cell repertoires in COVID-19. Participant-given clinical history determined each cohort assignment. This clone was seen a few times. The limits of the CDR3 on the DNA are not certain, so only TCRdb's listed CDR3 is given. The method was immunoSEQ multiplex PCR; TCRdb's version includes in-frame clones alone and lacks a portion of them. Of roughly 250,000 clones in the sample, 75% to 95% are singletons; the top ten hold over 1.5%. Termini included, the CDR3 measures 14 amino acids. The V gene is TRBV12-2, the J gene TRBJ1-5; the DNA was not compared with TRBD1, the D call given in the table. TRBV12-2 constitutes a pseudogene. What was sequenced was PBMCs or T cells enriched from blood (not recorded which). The sequence was collected from a woman aged 18-29 years who had recovered from COVID-19. CDR3 residues: CASRFGQGNQPQHF.